The 27 T cell receptor beta chains below all came from one sample that was sequenced in a study of T cell clonotyping in hematopoietic cell transplantation. Data came from immunoSEQ multiplex PCR; TCRdb stores just in-frame clones and leaves some out. Of under 5,500 clones listed, about nine tenths are singletons. Specimen: peripheral blood mononuclear cells. These receptors were taken from a man in his forties in good health. Some clones in this sample may be carry-over from other donors' samples.

V is TRBV5-1 and J is TRBJ2-2, with no clear D. Germline values: CDR1 SGHRS, CDR2 YFSETQ. CDR3 size: 13 residues. V lost 5 bases and J lost 0, with 5 bases in between. CDR3 amino acids: CASRGSNTGELFF. For the CDR3, the DNA is TGCGCCAGCAGGGGGTCGAACACCGGGGAGCTGTTTTTT.

V and J are TRBV4-3 and TRBJ2-7, with unresolved D. This CDR3 has 16 residues. V was shortened by 0 bases and J by 4 bases, with 16 bases between the two germline ends. Germline lookup yields CDR1 LGHNA and CDR2 YSLEER. Here the CDR3 reads CASSQDLASGVYEQYF. CDR3 coding DNA: TGCGCCAGCAGCCAAGATTTGGCCTCCGGAGTGTACGAGCAGTACTTC.

The chain has TRBV7-2 and TRBJ1-3; 7 bases match TRBD1. Trimming at V came to 5 bases and at J to 2 bases, leaving 9 bases not matched to a gene. This CDR3 region has 16 residues. The germline gives CDR1 SGHTA, CDR2 FQGNSA. In DNA form, the CDR3 reads TGTGCCAGCAGCACCCACCCGGGGACAGCTGGAAACACCATATATTTT. The encoded protein is CASSTHPGTAGNTIYF.

The genes are TRBV11-3 and TRBJ1-6; 9 bases align to TRBD1. The length of the CDR3 is 17 residues. Looked up from germline, CDR1 is SGHNT and CDR2 is YENEEA. The V gene end was trimmed by 3 bases and the J gene end by 9 bases; junction bases not matched to a gene: 12. This CDR3 is CASSFNLQGAGGSPLHF. In DNA form, the CDR3 reads TGTGCCAGCAGCTTCAACTTACAGGGGGCGGGAGGTTCACCCCTCCACTTT.

J is TRBJ1-2 and V is TRBV10-3; 12 positions match TRBD1. V lost 4 bases, J lost 6 bases, and 3 bases stayed unmatched. From germline, CDR1 is ENHRY and CDR2 SYGVKD. The CDR3 is made up of 14 amino acids. Here the CDR3 reads CAISVGTGGNGYTF. In DNA, the CDR3 is TGTGCCATCAGTGTGGGGACAGGGGGCAATGGCTACACCTTC.

The chain uses TRBV7-2 and TRBJ1-3, with D possibly TRBD1 on 6 matching bases. The germline V and J ends were trimmed by 5 bases and 0 bases, with 17 bases remaining between them. The CDR3 extends over 17 amino acids. The germline V gene has CDR1 SGHTA and CDR2 FQGNSA. The CDR3 protein is CASSQTSGAASGNTIYF. The CDR3 DNA reads as TGTGCCAGCAGCCAAACCTCGGGGGCAGCCTCTGGAAACACCATATATTTT.

This clone was seen just once. One junction end disagrees with the germline gene, perhaps due to a read error. This chain connects TRBV11-2 to TRBJ1-5; no firm D call. CDR1 and CDR2 (germline): SGHAT, FQNNGV. The CDR3 contains 13 residues. This CDR3 reads CASSLDTNQPQHF. The CDR3 nucleotides read TGTGCCAGCAGCCTAGACACAAATCAGCCCCAGCATTTT.

The genes are TRBV2 and TRBJ2-6; D possibly matches TRBD1 or TRBD2 (5 bases each). The V end lost 5 bases, the J end lost 4 bases, and 15 bases lay between the germline ends. CDR3 length equals 16 residues. CDR1 is SNHLY and CDR2 is FYNNEI in the germline V gene. The CDR3 region is CASSRDGPKGANVLTF. CDR3 bases: TGTGCCAGCAGTAGGGACGGCCCAAAGGGGGCCAACGTCCTGACTTTC.

The chain links TRBV2 to TRBJ1-2, with TRBD1 matching over 8 bases. Trimming removed 6 bases from V and 7 bases from J; junction bases left unmatched: 16. Germline assignment: CDR1 SNHLY and CDR2 FYNNEI. The CDR3 runs to 16 residues. The CDR3 coding sequence is TGTGCCAGCAGCCTATCCCGCCAGGGGGCGCGTCTTGGCTACACCTTC. Protein sequence: CASSLSRQGARLGYTF.

The J gene is TRBJ2-1, the V gene TRBV7-2; D gene uncertain. From germline, CDR1 is SGHTA and CDR2 FQGNSA. The CDR3 has 14 residues. Deletions cut 5 bases from V and 4 bases from J, with 12 bases between. The CDR3 region has the DNA TGTGCCAGCAGCCCTGGGGTTTCGTACAATGAGCAGTTCTTC. It encodes CASSPGVSYNEQFF. Using reference TRBV7-2 and TRBJ2-1 for the parts outside the CDR3, the full variable domain is GAGVSQSPSNKVTEKGKDVELRCDPISGHTALYWYRQSLGQGLEFLIYFQGNSAPDKSGLPSDRFSAERTGGSVSTLTIQRTQQEDSAVYLCASSPGVSYNEQFFGPGTRLTVL.

The rearrangement links TRBV4-3 to TRBJ1-2; D remains unclear. Germline CDR1 and CDR2: LGHNA and YSLEER. V was clipped by 4 bases and J by 2 bases, with 14 bases between them. CDR3 length equals 15 residues. The CDR3 DNA follows: TGCGCCAGCAGCCGAGAAGGGAGTGCCAACTATGGCTACACCTTC. Translated, it gives CASSREGSANYGYTF.

The chain couples TRBV7-2 to TRBJ2-5, with unresolved D. Germline CDR1 reads SGHTA; CDR2 reads FQGNSA. The V and J ends lost 5 bases and 9 bases respectively, with 10 bases between them. This CDR3 spans 11 amino acids. CDR3 DNA sequence: TGTGCCAGCAGCCAATGGGGTGCCCAGTACTTC. Amino acids: CASSQWGAQYF.

This rearrangement joins TRBV5-1 to TRBJ2-1, with D possibly TRBD1 on 6 matching bases. V was clipped by 0 bases and J by 10 bases, with 8 bases between them. Germline V lookup: CDR1 SGHRS, CDR2 YFSETQ. This CDR3 spans 12 amino acids. The CDR3 region has the DNA TGCGCCAGCAGCTTGGGACAGGTGGAGCAGTTCTTC. This translates into CASSLGQVEQFF. The full variable domain, its missing parts supplied by reference TRBV5-1 and TRBJ2-1, is KAGVTQTPRYLIKTRGQQVTLSCSPISGHRSVSWYQQTPGQGLQFLFEYFSETQRNKGNFPGRFSGRQFSNSRSEMNVSTLELGDSALYLCASSLGQVEQFFGPGTRLTVL.

This chain connects TRBV18 to TRBJ2-5; D is perhaps TRBD1 (5 bases). With 2 bases removed from V and 2 bases from J, the gap between germline ends came to 6 bases. The CDR3 contains 13 residues. Germline loops: CDR1 KGHSH, CDR2 LQKENI. CDR3: CASSPSGQETQYF. The CDR3 region has the DNA TGTGCCAGCTCACCATCAGGGCAAGAGACCCAGTACTTC.

The chain joins TRBV6-7 to TRBJ2-1, with D unclear. TRBV6-7 carries the ORF label, with uncertain function. CDR3 size: 14 residues. The V gene lost 6 bases and the J gene lost 4 bases, with 13 bases spanning the gap. This CDR3 is CASSKTLLYNEQFF. CDR3 bases: TGTGCCAGCAGCAAGACCCTGCTGTACAATGAGCAGTTCTTC.

A few counts support this clone. The rearrangement uses TRBV5-1 and TRBJ2-7, with D perhaps matching TRBD1 (5 bases). V was pared by 7 bases and J by 1 base, with 15 bases between. Germline CDR1 is SGHRS and CDR2 is YFSETQ. This CDR3 has 14 residues. The CDR3 loop is CASAPTVESYEQYF. In DNA, the CDR3 is TGCGCCAGCGCCCCGACAGTGGAATCCTACGAGCAGTACTTC.

The rearrangement uses TRBV5-1 and TRBJ2-7; 7 bases are a match to TRBD1. The length of the CDR3 is 16 residues. V lost 4 bases to trimming and J lost 1 base; unmatched junction nucleotides: 11. CDR1 is SGHRS, CDR2 YFSETQ, per germline. CDR3 DNA sequence: TGCGCCAGCAGCCCGTCGCCCGGGACAGCGTCCTACGAGCAGTACTTC. Translating it yields CASSPSPGTASYEQYF.

The V and J genes are TRBV5-4 and TRBJ1-3; TRBD1 agrees at 7 bases. With V trimmed by 2 bases and J by 2 bases, 7 bases remained unmatched. The V gene's germline CDR1 is SGHNT and CDR2 YYREEE (reference sequence). The CDR3 covers 16 residues. CDR3 amino acids: CASSLRTGITGNTIYF. CDR3 coding DNA: TGTGCCAGCAGCTTAAGGACAGGAATAACTGGAAACACCATATATTTT.

The chain combines TRBV7-2 with TRBJ2-1; 8 bases map to TRBD1. The CDR3 totals 14 residues. Germline V gene lookup returns CDR1 SGHTA and CDR2 FQGNSA. Trimming took 7 bases from V and 4 from J; bases not matched to a gene: 6. In DNA form, the CDR3 reads TGTGCCAGCAAGACGGACAGGGTTTACAATGAGCAGTTCTTC. Translating gives CASKTDRVYNEQFF.

This clone has just a few counts. The chain uses TRBV7-9 and TRBJ2-1; weak D call: TRBD2 (6 bases). Trimming took 1 base from V and 8 from J, leaving 12 bases between them. The CDR3 runs to 14 residues. Per germline, CDR1 SEHNR and CDR2 FQNEAQ (reference sequence). The DNA of the CDR3 is TGTGCCAGCAGCTTAGTGCTAGCGCCCTATGAGCAGTTCTTC. It translates to CASSLVLAPYEQFF.

This clone was found once. The chain is built from TRBV20-1 and TRBJ2-7, with TRBD2 matching 7 bases. CDR1 is DFQATT and CDR2 is SNEGSKA in the germline V gene (reference sequence). V trimming: 6 bases; J trimming: 7 bases; junction bases outside the gene matches: 6. The CDR3 runs 11 residues. The CDR3 DNA reads as TGCAGTGCAGGGAGGGCCGGGGAGCAGTACTTC. Its translation is CSAGRAGEQYF.

The genes are TRBV4-3 and TRBJ2-1; the D gene is possibly TRBD1 (5 bases). Germline V CDR1 and CDR2: LGHNA, YSLEER. V was shortened by 0 bases and J by 14 bases, with 14 bases between the two germline ends. The CDR3 runs 13 residues. CDR3 sequence reads: CASSQDRVGEEFF. The CDR3 nucleotides are TGCGCCAGCAGCCAAGATCGGGTAGGGGAAGAGTTCTTC.

This chain connects TRBV27 to TRBJ2-3, with D uncertain. This CDR3 is built from 13 residues. The germline V gene has CDR1 MNHEY and CDR2 SMNVEV (reference sequence). Trimming cost V 0 bases and J 5 bases, with 6 bases left between them. CDR3: CASSLSWGDTQYF. CDR3 DNA sequence: TGTGCCAGCAGTTTATCGTGGGGAGATACGCAGTATTTT.

The chain couples TRBV4-1 to TRBJ2-1; TRBD1 agrees at 8 bases. Germline V gene data show CDR1 as MGHRA and CDR2 as YSYEKL. The CDR3 covers 17 residues. V dropped 0 bases and J dropped 3; count of bases not matched to a gene: 7. The CDR3 reads CASSQDAQGAVYNEQFF. DNA of the CDR3: TGCGCCAGCAGCCAAGATGCCCAGGGGGCCGTCTACAATGAGCAGTTCTTC.

The J gene is TRBJ2-1, the V gene TRBV5-6; D unclear. Trimming shortened V by 2 bases and J by 9 bases, and 15 bases separated the two germline ends. The CDR3 is 14 amino acids. The germline V gene has CDR1 SGHDT and CDR2 YYEEEE. The CDR3 sequence: CASSLDHPGFEQFF. The CDR3 coding sequence is TGTGCCAGCAGCTTAGACCATCCCGGCTTTGAGCAGTTCTTC.

The chain couples TRBV11-3 to TRBJ2-7; either TRBD1 or TRBD2 may fit D (5 bases each). Germline CDR1 reads SGHNT; CDR2 reads YENEEA. The CDR3 totals 15 residues. V lost 1 base, J lost 3 bases, and 13 bases lay in between. The CDR3 DNA reads TGTGCCAGCAGCTTAGCTGGGGGAATACACTACGAGCAGTACTTC. Translated: CASSLAGGIHYEQYF.

The chain combines TRBV6-5 with TRBJ2-1, with TRBD2 identical over 7 bases. From germline, CDR1 is MNHEY and CDR2 SVGAGI. The CDR3 totals 13 residues. Trimming cost V 8 bases and J 5 bases; bases outside gene matches: 6. The CDR3 DNA is TGTGCCAGCGGGCTAGCGGAAAACAATGAGCAGTTCTTC. As protein: CASGLAENNEQFF.